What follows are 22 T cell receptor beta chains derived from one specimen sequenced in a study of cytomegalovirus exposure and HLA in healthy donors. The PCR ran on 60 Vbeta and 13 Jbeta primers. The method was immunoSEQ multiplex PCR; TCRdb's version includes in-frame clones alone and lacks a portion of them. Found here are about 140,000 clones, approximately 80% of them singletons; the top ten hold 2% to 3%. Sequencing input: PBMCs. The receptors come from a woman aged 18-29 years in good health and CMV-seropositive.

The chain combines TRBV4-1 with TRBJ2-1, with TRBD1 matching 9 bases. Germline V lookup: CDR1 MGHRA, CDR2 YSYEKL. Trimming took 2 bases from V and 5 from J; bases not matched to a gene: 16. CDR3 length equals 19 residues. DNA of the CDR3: TGCGCCAGCAGCCAACGGGACAGGGCCAGGGGGCGGGTCAACAATGAGCAGTTCTTC. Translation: CASSQRDRARGRVNNEQFF.

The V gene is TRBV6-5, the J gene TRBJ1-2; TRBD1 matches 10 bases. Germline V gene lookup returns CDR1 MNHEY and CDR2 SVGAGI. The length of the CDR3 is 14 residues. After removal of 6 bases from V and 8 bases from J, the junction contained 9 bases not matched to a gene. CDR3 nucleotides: TGTGCCAGCAGCCCGGGACAGGGGTATGGGGGCTACACCTTC. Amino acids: CASSPGQGYGGYTF.

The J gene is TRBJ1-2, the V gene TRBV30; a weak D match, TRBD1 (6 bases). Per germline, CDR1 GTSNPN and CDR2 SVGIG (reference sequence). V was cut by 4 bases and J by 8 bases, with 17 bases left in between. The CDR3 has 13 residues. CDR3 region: CAWKHTGMDGYTF. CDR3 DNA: TGTGCCTGGAAACATACAGGGATGGACGGCTACACCTTC.

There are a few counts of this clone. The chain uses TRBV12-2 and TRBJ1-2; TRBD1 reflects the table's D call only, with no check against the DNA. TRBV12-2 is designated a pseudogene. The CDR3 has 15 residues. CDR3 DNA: TGTGCAAGTCGCTGTGAAAGGGACAGGGCAGGTGGCTACACCTTC. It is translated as CASRCERDRAGGYTF.

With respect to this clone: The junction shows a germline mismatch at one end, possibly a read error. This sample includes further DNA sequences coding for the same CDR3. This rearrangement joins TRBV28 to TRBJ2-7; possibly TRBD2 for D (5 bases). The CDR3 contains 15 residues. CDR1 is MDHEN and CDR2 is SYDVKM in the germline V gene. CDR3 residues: CASSSSLGLRGEQYF. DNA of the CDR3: TGCGCCAGCAGTTCCTCCTTAGGGTTACGGGGAGAGCAGTACTTC.

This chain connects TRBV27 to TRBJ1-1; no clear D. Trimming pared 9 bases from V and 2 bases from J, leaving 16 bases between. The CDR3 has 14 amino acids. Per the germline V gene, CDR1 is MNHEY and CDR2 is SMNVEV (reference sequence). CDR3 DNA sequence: TGTGCCAGTAAACGAGAGGGAGGAAACACTGAAGCTTTCTTT. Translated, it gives CASKREGGNTEAFF.

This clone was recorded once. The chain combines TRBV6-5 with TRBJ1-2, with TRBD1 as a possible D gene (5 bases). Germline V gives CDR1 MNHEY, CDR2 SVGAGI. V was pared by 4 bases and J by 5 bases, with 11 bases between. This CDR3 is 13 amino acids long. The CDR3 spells CASSWGDGYGYTF. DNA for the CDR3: TGTGCCAGCAGTTGGGGGGACGGGTATGGCTACACCTTC.

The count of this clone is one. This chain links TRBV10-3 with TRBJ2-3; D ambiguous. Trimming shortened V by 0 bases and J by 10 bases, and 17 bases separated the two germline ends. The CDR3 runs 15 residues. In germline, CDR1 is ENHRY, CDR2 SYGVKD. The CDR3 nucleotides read TGTGCCATCAGTGAGTCCTCGCTACCCGGTGAGGCGCAGTATTTT. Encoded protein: CAISESSLPGEAQYF.

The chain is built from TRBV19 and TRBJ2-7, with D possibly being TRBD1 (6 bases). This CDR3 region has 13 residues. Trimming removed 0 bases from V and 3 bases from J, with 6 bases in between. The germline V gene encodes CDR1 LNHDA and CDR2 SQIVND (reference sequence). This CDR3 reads CASSIEGGYEQYF. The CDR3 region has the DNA TGTGCCAGTAGTATAGAAGGGGGCTACGAGCAGTACTTC.

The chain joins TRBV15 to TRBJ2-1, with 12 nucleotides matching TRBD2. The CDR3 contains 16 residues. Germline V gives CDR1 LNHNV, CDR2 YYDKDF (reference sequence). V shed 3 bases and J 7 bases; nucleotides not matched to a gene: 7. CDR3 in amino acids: CATSSLAGGPGNEQFF. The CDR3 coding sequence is TGTGCCACCAGCAGTCTAGCGGGGGGGCCGGGAAATGAGCAGTTCTTC.

The CDR3 sequence: CASRSGQDPKQYF. CDR3 coding DNA: TGTGCCAGCAGATCGGGACAGGACCCTAAGCAGTACTTC. This chain connects TRBV27 to TRBJ2-7, with TRBD1 identical over 8 bases. The ends lost 6 bases at V and 8 bases at J; junction bases unmatched: 9. Germline lookup yields CDR1 MNHEY and CDR2 SMNVEV (reference sequence). The CDR3 runs to 13 residues.

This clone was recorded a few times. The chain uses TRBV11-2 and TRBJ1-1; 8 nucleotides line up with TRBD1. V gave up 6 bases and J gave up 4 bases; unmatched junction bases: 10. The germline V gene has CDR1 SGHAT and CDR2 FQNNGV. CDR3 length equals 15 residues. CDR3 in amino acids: CASRTPRGPVTEAFF. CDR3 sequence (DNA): TGTGCCAGCAGGACCCCCAGGGGGCCGGTCACTGAAGCTTTCTTT.

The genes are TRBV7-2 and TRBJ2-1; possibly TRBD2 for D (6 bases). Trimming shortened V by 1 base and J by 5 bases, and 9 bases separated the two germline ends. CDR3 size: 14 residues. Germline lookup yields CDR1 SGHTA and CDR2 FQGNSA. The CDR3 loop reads CASSLVSGDNEQFF. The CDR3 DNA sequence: TGTGCCAGCAGCTTAGTATCGGGGGACAATGAGCAGTTCTTC.

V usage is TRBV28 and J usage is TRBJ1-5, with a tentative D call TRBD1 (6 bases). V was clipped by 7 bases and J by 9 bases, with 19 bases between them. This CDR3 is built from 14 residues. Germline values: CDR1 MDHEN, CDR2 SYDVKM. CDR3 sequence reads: CASMGTQTLWPQHF. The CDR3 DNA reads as TGTGCCAGCATGGGGACACAGACCCTTTGGCCCCAGCATTTT. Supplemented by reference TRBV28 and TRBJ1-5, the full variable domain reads DVKVTQSSRYLVKRTGEKVFLECVQDMDHENMFWYRQDPGLGLRLIYFSYDVKMKEKGDIPEGYSVSREKKERFSLILESASTNQTSMYLCASMGTQTLWPQHFGDGTRLSIL.

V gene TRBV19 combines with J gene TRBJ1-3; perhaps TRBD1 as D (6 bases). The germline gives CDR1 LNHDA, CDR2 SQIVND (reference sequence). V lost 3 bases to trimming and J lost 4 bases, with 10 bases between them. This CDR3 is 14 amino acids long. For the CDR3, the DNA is TGTGCCAGTAGTATCCGGGACAACGGAAACACCATATATTTT. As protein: CASSIRDNGNTIYF.

CDR3 DNA sequence: TGCGCCAGCAGCCAACTCGGGACAGTCGCCTTTAGCGACTATGGCTACACCTTC. Translated: CASSQLGTVAFSDYGYTF. The chain combines TRBV4-3 with TRBJ1-2, with 7 bases fitting TRBD1. Germline V lookup: CDR1 LGHNA, CDR2 YSLEER. The CDR3 loop spans 18 amino acids. Germline trimming cut 2 bases from V and 3 bases from J; bases unmatched to any gene: 15.

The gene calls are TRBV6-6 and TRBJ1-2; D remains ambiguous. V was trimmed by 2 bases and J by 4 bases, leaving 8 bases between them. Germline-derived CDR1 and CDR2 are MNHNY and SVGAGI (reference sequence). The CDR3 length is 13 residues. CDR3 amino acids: CASSYEAIYGYTF. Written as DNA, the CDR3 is TGTGCCAGCAGTTACGAAGCAATCTATGGCTACACCTTC.

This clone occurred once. CDR3 sequence: CASSLGGPYEQYF. The CDR3, as DNA: TGTGCCAGCAGCCTAGGGGGTCCGTACGAGCAGTACTTC. The chain carries TRBV14 and TRBJ2-7; TRBD1 is a possible D gene (6 bases). The CDR3 contains 13 residues. Trimming stripped 4 bases from V and 4 bases from J, with 11 bases between. Germline-derived CDR1 and CDR2 are SGHDN and FVKESK.

Here the CDR3 reads CASRTGGSSEAFF. In DNA form, the CDR3 reads TGTGCCAGCAGAACAGGGGGATCTTCTGAAGCTTTCTTT. V is TRBV7-2 and J is TRBJ1-1; 8 nucleotides match TRBD1. CDR1 SGHTA and CDR2 FQGNSA come from the germline V gene. CDR3 length equals 13 residues. J lost 6 bases, V lost 6 bases, and 6 bases had no gene match.

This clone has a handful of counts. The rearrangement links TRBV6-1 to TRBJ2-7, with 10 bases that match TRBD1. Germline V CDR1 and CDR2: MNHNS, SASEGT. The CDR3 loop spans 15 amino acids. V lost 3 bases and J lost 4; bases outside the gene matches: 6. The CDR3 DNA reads TGTGCCAGCAGTGACCGGGACAGGGGAAAATACGAGCAGTACTTC. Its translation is CASSDRDRGKYEQYF.

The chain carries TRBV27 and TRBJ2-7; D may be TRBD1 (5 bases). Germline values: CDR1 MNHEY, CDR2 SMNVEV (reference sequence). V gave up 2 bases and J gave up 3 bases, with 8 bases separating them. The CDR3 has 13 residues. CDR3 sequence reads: CASSLGRVYEQYF. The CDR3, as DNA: TGTGCCAGCAGTTTAGGCAGGGTCTACGAGCAGTACTTC.

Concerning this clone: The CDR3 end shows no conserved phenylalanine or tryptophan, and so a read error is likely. The CDR3 nucleotides read TGTGCCATCAGTTCCTCAGGGAGGGGGAAAGGATATGGCTACACCCTC. Protein: CAISSSGRGKGYGYTL. This sequence joins TRBV10-3 and TRBJ1-2, with a weak D call TRBD1 (6 bases). With 5 bases removed from V and 5 bases from J, the gap between germline ends came to 21 bases. There are 16 residues in the CDR3. Germline V CDR1 and CDR2: ENHRY, SYGVKD.